This T cell receptor (beta chain) stems from a study of cytomegalovirus exposure and HLA in healthy donors. In the study overall: A subsequent analysis stated that the 120 or so validation repertoires were run on the same platform as the approximately 610 first-cohort repertoires. Overall study findings and caveats: A later analysis found first-cohort TCR clusters tended to co-occur in the 130 or so validation repertoires.

The CDR3 sequence is 14 residues long. CDR1 is SGHTS and CDR2 is YDEGEE in the germline V gene. V gave up 0 bases and J gave up 8 bases, with 12 bases separating them. As concerns this clone: What it binds is unknown.

TCRdb keeps only in-frame clones here, not all; method: immunoSEQ multiplex PCR. This table holds 90,000 to 150,000 clones, approximately 88% found once. Sequencing was carried out using PBMCs. The clonotype was recovered from a woman aged 18-35 years in good health and CMV-seropositive. The chain is built from TRBV5-8 and TRBJ1-5; tentative D call: TRBD1 (5 bases). In DNA form, the CDR3 reads TGTGCCAGCAGCTTGGGCGGGGGTTTCAAGCCCCAGCATTTT. Encoded protein: CASSLGGGFKPQHF.